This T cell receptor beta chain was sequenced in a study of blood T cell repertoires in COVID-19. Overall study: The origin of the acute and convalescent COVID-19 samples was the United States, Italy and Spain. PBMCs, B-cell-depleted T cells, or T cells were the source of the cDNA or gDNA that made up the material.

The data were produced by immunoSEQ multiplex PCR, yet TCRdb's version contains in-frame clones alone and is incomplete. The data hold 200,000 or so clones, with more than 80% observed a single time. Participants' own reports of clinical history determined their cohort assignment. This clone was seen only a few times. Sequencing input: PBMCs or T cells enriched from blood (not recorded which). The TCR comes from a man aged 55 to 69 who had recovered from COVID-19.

The CDR3 DNA is TGTGCTAGTGGCACCGGGACAGGGGGCGCGGGTGATGAGCAGTTCTTC. Amino acids: CASGTGTGGAGDEQFF. V usage is TRBV12-5 and J usage is TRBJ2-1, with 12 nucleotides matching TRBD1. Per the germline V gene, CDR1 is LGHNT and CDR2 is FRNRAP. The CDR3 runs to 16 residues. The V segment lost 6 bases and the J segment 8 bases; nucleotides outside the gene matches: 11.